These T cell receptor beta chains were read from a single sample in a study of blood T cell repertoires in COVID-19. Method: immunoSEQ multiplex PCR; TCRdb's copy keeps in-frame clones and lacks some. The sample contains 250,000 to 350,000 clones, roughly nine tenths of which appear only once. What was sequenced was PBMCs or T cells enriched from blood (not recorded which). The receptors were sampled from a woman aged 30 to 39 who had recovered from COVID-19. The conserved cysteine and the conserved F or W are not part of the CDR3 here.

j_call: TRBJ1-5
v_call: TRBV19
cdr3_length: 13
cdr3_aa: ASRTTQGSKQPQH

j_call: TRBJ2-5
v_call: TRBV10-3
cdr3_length: 9
cdr3_aa: VTGTGETQY

j_call: TRBJ2-7
v_call: TRBV7-3
cdr3_length: 12
cdr3_aa: ASSSAGAGYEQY

j_call: TRBJ2-7
v_call: TRBV6-2/TRBV6-3
cdr3_length: 10
cdr3_aa: ASSSQLTGTI

j_call: TRBJ2-7
v_call: TRBV28
cdr3_length: 12
cdr3_aa: ASSSSWRTYEQY

j_call: TRBJ1-6
v_call: TRBV3-1/TRBV3-2
cdr3_length: 13
cdr3_aa: ASKTTGGGGSPLH

j_call: TRBJ1-2
v_call: TRBV9
cdr3_length: 12
cdr3_aa: ASSVTGGFYGYT

j_call: TRBJ2-7
v_call: TRBV28
cdr3_length: 13
cdr3_aa: ASSFSGQGAYEQY

j_call: TRBJ2-7
v_call: TRBV7-2
cdr3_length: 12
cdr3_aa: ASAAWGGGYEQY

j_call: TRBJ1-5
v_call: TRBV28
cdr3_length: 12
cdr3_aa: ASGLEREIQPQH

j_call: TRBJ2-1
v_call: TRBV6-4
cdr3_length: 12
cdr3_aa: AVLRGSSYNEQF

j_call: TRBJ1-2
v_call: TRBV7-9
cdr3_length: 12
cdr3_aa: ASSTADRADGYT

j_call: TRBJ1-1
v_call: TRBV28
cdr3_length: 11
cdr3_aa: ASRMIGNTEAF

j_call: TRBJ1-5
v_call: TRBV29-1
cdr3_length: 10
cdr3_aa: SVAQPNQPQH

j_call: TRBJ1-2
v_call: TRBV11-2
cdr3_length: 10
cdr3_aa: ASSQQGDGYT

j_call: TRBJ1-2
v_call: TRBV5-5
cdr3_length: 11
cdr3_aa: ASSLGAKDGYT

j_call: TRBJ1-1
v_call: TRBV28
cdr3_length: 13
cdr3_aa: ASSFLLGGNTEAF

j_call: TRBJ1-2
v_call: TRBV2
cdr3_length: 11
cdr3_aa: ASSGQLGYGYT

j_call: TRBJ2-1
v_call: TRBV19
cdr3_length: 14
cdr3_aa: ASSLITGVIGNEQF

j_call: TRBJ1-1
v_call: TRBV28
cdr3_length: 14
cdr3_aa: ASTSTGTGLNTEAF

j_call: TRBJ1-3
v_call: TRBV6-1
cdr3_length: 14
cdr3_aa: ASSEWLGSAGNTIY

j_call: TRBJ1-6
v_call: TRBV28
cdr3_length: 14
cdr3_aa: ASRPTLPLVSASLH

j_call: TRBJ2-1
v_call: TRBV11-3
cdr3_length: 15
cdr3_aa: ASSLDPSGAAYNEQF

j_call: TRBJ2-7
v_call: TRBV20-1
cdr3_length: 11
cdr3_aa: SASRLESYEQY

j_call: TRBJ2-2
v_call: TRBV4-2
cdr3_length: 12
cdr3_aa: ASSQSRGTGELF

j_call: TRBJ2-1
v_call: TRBV6-4
cdr3_length: 11
cdr3_aa: ASSEGEWGEQF

j_call: TRBJ1-3
v_call: TRBV7-9
cdr3_length: 14
cdr3_aa: ASSRSQDISGNTIY

j_call: TRBJ2-3
v_call: TRBV9
cdr3_length: 12
cdr3_aa: ASSPGTPGDTQY

j_call: TRBJ2-1
v_call: TRBV7-2
cdr3_length: 13
cdr3_aa: ASSLVGGLYNEQF

j_call: TRBJ2-5
v_call: TRBV15
cdr3_length: 11
cdr3_aa: ATSRDIQETQY

j_call: TRBJ1-2
v_call: TRBV7-9
cdr3_length: 14
cdr3_aa: ASSLAGDSSNYGYT

j_call: TRBJ1-6
v_call: TRBV3-1/TRBV3-2
cdr3_length: 13
cdr3_aa: ASSQIGGENSPLH

j_call: TRBJ1-1
v_call: TRBV27
cdr3_length: 14
cdr3_aa: ASSITGGFSGTEAF

j_call: TRBJ1-1
v_call: TRBV29-1
cdr3_length: 12
cdr3_aa: SAAVNRGGTEAF

j_call: TRBJ1-2
v_call: TRBV9
cdr3_length: 11
cdr3_aa: ASSARGIYGYT

j_call: TRBJ2-2
v_call: TRBV4-1
cdr3_length: 15
cdr3_aa: ASSQVPGLAGTGELF

j_call: TRBJ2-7
v_call: TRBV5-4
cdr3_length: 11
cdr3_aa: ASSLLGTYEQY

j_call: TRBJ1-2
v_call: TRBV14
cdr3_length: 12
cdr3_aa: ASSQVGQFYGYT

j_call: TRBJ1-2
v_call: TRBV7-9
cdr3_length: 10
cdr3_aa: ASSLVQGSYT

j_call: TRBJ2-7
v_call: TRBV10-3
cdr3_length: 14
cdr3_aa: AISESSLAGDYEQY

j_call: TRBJ1-1
v_call: TRBV5-6
cdr3_length: 10
cdr3_aa: ASSLEAAKAF

j_call: TRBJ2-5
v_call: TRBV30
cdr3_length: 11
cdr3_aa: AWGTGGYETQY

j_call: TRBJ1-1
v_call: TRBV28
cdr3_length: 13
cdr3_aa: ASSLDLVVVAEAF

j_call: TRBJ2-2
v_call: TRBV4-1
cdr3_length: 13
cdr3_aa: ASRRTGPNTGELF

j_call: TRBJ2-2
v_call: TRBV7-9
cdr3_length: 11
cdr3_aa: ASSLRGSGELF

j_call: TRBJ2-5
v_call: TRBV7-2
cdr3_length: 12
cdr3_aa: ASSLIRGRETQY

j_call: TRBJ1-1
v_call: TRBV28
cdr3_length: 13
cdr3_aa: ASSFLRMPNTEAF

j_call: TRBJ2-7
v_call: TRBV7-2
cdr3_length: 12
cdr3_aa: ASSLLGGLYEQY

j_call: TRBJ2-7
v_call: TRBV5-4
cdr3_length: 13
cdr3_aa: ASSLGLAGSYEQY

j_call: TRBJ2-3
v_call: TRBV6-5
cdr3_length: 13
cdr3_aa: ASSYGAQGTDTQY